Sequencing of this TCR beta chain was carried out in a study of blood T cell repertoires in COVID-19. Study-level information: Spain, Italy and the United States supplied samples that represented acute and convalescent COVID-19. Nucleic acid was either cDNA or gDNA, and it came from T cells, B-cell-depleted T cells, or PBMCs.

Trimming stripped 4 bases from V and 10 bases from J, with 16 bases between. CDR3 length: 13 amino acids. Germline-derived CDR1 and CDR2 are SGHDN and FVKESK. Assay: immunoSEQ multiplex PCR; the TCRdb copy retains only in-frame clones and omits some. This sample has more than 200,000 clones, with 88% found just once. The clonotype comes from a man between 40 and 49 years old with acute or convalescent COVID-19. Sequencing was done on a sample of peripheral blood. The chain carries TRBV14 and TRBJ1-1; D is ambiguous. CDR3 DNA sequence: TGTGCCAGCAGCCGCGTTCTTCTGGCGGGAGCTTTCTTT. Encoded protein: CASSRVLLAGAFF.